The source of this T cell receptor beta chain is a study of blood T cell repertoires in COVID-19. Looking at the study overall: T cells, B-cell-depleted T cells, or PBMCs provided the cDNA or gDNA that served as material.

The ends lost 5 bases at V and 10 bases at J; junction bases unmatched: 2. Germline loops: CDR1 SNHLY, CDR2 FYNNEI. The CDR3 covers 11 residues. Using immunoSEQ multiplex PCR, the repertoire was profiled, and TCRdb retains in-frame clones only, with some absent. The repertoire holds about 230,000 clones, with over 80% as singletons. In assigning cohorts, the study relied on participant-reported clinical history. Exposed participants came across a COVID-19 case within 2 weeks before study entry. The V call is TRBV2, the J call TRBJ2-1, with TRBD2 matching 7 bases. The clonotype was recovered from a woman aged 25 to 39 who had been exposed to COVID-19. The sequenced material came from PBMCs or T cells enriched from blood (not recorded which). The CDR3 DNA reads TGTGCCAGCAGTAGCGGGGCAGAGCAGTTCTTC. Its protein is CASSSGAEQFF.